This T cell receptor (beta chain) was recovered during a study of radiation and T cells in renal cell carcinoma. General observations from the study: Top tumor clonotypes rose in blood 2 weeks post-radiation, then contracted.

Specified time point: blood 4 weeks post-SBRT, at nephrectomy. Treatment meaning: 15 Gy SBRT to primary tumor, nephrectomy 4 weeks later. Sequencing was performed with immunoSEQ multiplex PCR; in TCRdb, only in-frame clones are kept and a portion is missing. Altogether approximately 70,000 clones are present, more than 60% being singletons, with the ten largest covering 6% to 7%. V lost 0 bases and J 2 bases, leaving 1 base between the germline ends. This CDR3 spans 12 amino acids. In germline, CDR1 is SGHNT, CDR2 YYREEE (reference sequence). Notes on this clone: The antigen remains undetermined.

This sample comprised blood, obtained from a patient whose treatment included radiotherapy and nephrectomy. The source is a man aged 60 to 69 with renal cell carcinoma. The J gene is TRBJ2-3, the V gene TRBV5-4; D ambiguous. The CDR3 DNA reads as TGTGCCAGCAGCTTGGACACAGATACGCAGTATTTT. Translating gives CASSLDTDTQYF.